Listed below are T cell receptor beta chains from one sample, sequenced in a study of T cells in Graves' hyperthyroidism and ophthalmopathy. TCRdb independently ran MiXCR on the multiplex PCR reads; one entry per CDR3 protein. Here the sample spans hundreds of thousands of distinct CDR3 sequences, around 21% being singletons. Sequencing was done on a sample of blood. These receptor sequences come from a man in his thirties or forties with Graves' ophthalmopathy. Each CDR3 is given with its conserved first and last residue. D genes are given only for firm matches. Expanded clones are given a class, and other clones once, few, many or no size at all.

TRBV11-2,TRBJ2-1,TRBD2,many,TGTGCCAGCAGCTCTAGCGGGAGGGTGATCGGAGAGCAGTTCTTC,CASSSSGRVIGEQFF
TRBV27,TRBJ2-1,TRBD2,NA,TGTGCCAGCAGTTCCCTGGGGACTAGCGGATCCTACAATGAGCAGTTCTTC,CASSSLGTSGSYNEQFF
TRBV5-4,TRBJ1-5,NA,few,TGTGCCACCCGGGACCGCCGGAGCAATCAGCCCCAGCATTTT,CATRDRRSNQPQHF
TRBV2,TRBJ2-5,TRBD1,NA,TGTGCCAGCAGTGAGATCGGGACAGGACAAGAGACCCAGTACTTC,CASSEIGTGQETQYF
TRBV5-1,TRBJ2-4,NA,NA,TGCGCCAGCAGCGCGGGCCACGCCAAAAACATTCAGTACTTC,CASSAGHAKNIQYF
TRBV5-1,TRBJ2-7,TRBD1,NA,TGCGCCAGCTACGCCGGGACAGGGAACTACGAGCAGTACTTC,CASYAGTGNYEQYF
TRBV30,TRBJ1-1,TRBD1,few,TGTGCCTGGACAGCAGGGGGCCTTCGAGCTTTCTTT,CAWTAGGLRAFF
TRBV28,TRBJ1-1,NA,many,TGTGCCAGCAGGACCACAGGGCCCTCCGAAGCTTTCTTT,CASRTTGPSEAFF
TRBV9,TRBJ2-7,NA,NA,TGTGCCAGCAGCCCCCTGGGGGTAGCCTACGAGCAGTACTTC,CASSPLGVAYEQYF
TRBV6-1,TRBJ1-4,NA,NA,TGTGCCAGCTTCCGGAGGAAAACAACTAATGAAAAACTGTTTTTT,CASFRRKTTNEKLFF
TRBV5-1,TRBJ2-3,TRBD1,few,TGCGCCAGCAGCTTCCTGGGACAGGGCCCAGATACGCAGTATTTT,CASSFLGQGPDTQYF
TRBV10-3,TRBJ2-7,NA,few,TGTGCCATCAGGACAGGTGCCTACGAGCAGTACTTC,CAIRTGAYEQYF
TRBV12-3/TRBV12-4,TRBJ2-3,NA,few,TGTGCCAGCAGTTTATCACAGATAGTTAGCACAGATACGCAGTATTTT,CASSLSQIVSTDTQYF
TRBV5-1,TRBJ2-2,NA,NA,TGCGCCAGCAGCTTGGCGGGCAGTCACACCGGGGAGCTGTTTTTT,CASSLAGSHTGELFF
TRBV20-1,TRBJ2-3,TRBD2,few,TGCAGTGCTAGACGCGGGAGGAATGCAGATACGCAGTATTTT,CSARRGRNADTQYF
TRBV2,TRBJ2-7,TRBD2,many,TGTGCCAGCAGAATCGGACTAGGCGCCTACGAGCAGTACTTC,CASRIGLGAYEQYF
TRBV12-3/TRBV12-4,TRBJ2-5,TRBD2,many,TGTGCCAGCAGTTTATGGCTAGCGGGGCAAGAGACCCAGTACTTC,CASSLWLAGQETQYF
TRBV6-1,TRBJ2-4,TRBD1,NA,TGTGCCAGCAGTTTGGGACAGTCCTTAGCCAAAAACATTCAGTACTTC,CASSLGQSLAKNIQYF
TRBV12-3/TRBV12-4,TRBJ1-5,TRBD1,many,TGTGCCAGCAGTTCGACAGGGGTCAATCAGCCCCAGCATTTT,CASSSTGVNQPQHF
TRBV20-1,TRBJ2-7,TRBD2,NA,TGCAGTGCAATTACACTAGCGGCCTACAATGAGCAGTACTTC,CSAITLAAYNEQYF
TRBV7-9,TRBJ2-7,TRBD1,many,TGTGCCAGCAGCTCTCACAGGGGAGTGGACTACGAGCAGTACTTC,CASSSHRGVDYEQYF
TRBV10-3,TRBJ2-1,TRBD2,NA,TGTGCCATCAGTACTAGCGGGCTCTACAATGAGCAGTTCTTC,CAISTSGLYNEQFF